The 24 T cell receptor beta chains below come from one sample, sequenced in a study of T cell changes during pregnancy in multiple sclerosis. Sequenced by immunoSEQ multiplex PCR; TCRdb stores in-frame clones only, minus some. The sample carries about 80,000 clones, 92% recorded once. Sequencing used peripheral blood, obtained before pregnancy. The source of these receptors is a female donor with multiple sclerosis, enrolled in a pregnancy study.

This sequence joins TRBV7-8 and TRBJ2-6; 10 nucleotides agree with TRBD1. The CDR3 is 18 residues long. Germline V gene sequence: CDR1 SGHVS, CDR2 FQNEAQ. The V and J ends lost 3 bases and 4 bases, in that order; junction bases with no gene match: 9. In DNA, the CDR3 is TGTGCCAGCAGCTTGGGGCCGGGACAGGGGACCGGGGCCAACGTCCTGACTTTC. Translation gives CASSLGPGQGTGANVLTF.

A single count supports this clone. This rearrangement joins TRBV19 to TRBJ2-1, with 11 bases fitting TRBD2. The CDR3 is 16 amino acids. The germline V gene encodes CDR1 LNHDA and CDR2 SQIVND (reference sequence). Trimming took 5 bases from V and 7 from J; bases not matched to a gene: 10. The CDR3 protein is CASSSSGTSGSNEQFF. The CDR3 DNA reads as TGTGCCAGTAGTTCCTCCGGGACTAGCGGATCAAATGAGCAGTTCTTC.

V usage is TRBV4-2 and J usage is TRBJ1-5; 8 bases align to TRBD1. After removal of 4 bases from V and 7 bases from J, the junction contained 3 bases not matched to a gene. The CDR3 totals 13 residues. Looked up from germline, CDR1 is LGHNA and CDR2 is YNFKEQ. In DNA form, the CDR3 reads TGTGCCAGCAGCCTGACAGGGGAACAGCCCCAGCATTTT. Encoded protein: CASSLTGEQPQHF.

The rearrangement uses TRBV9 and TRBJ2-7, with 7 bases identical to TRBD2. The CDR3 has 15 amino acids. Germline V gene data show CDR1 as SGDLS and CDR2 as YYNGEE. V shed 3 bases and J 3 bases; nucleotides not matched to a gene: 9. DNA of the CDR3: TGTGCCAGCAGCGCCTCCGGGACTACCTACTACGAGCAGTACTTC. This codes for CASSASGTTYYEQYF.

V is TRBV11-2 and J is TRBJ2-5; 9 nucleotides align to TRBD1. Germline-derived CDR1 and CDR2 are SGHAT and FQNNGV. CDR3 length: 14 residues. J gave up 4 bases and V 4 bases, and 4 bases lay outside the gene matches. CDR3 sequence: CASSSGQGPETQYF. As DNA, the CDR3 is TGTGCCAGCAGCTCGGGACAGGGTCCAGAGACCCAGTACTTC.

The chain employs TRBV19 and TRBJ1-1, with D hard to call. In germline, CDR1 is LNHDA, CDR2 SQIVND (reference sequence). Trimming left V 5 bases short and J 0 bases short, with 13 bases between. This CDR3 has 15 residues. This CDR3 is CASSPLQNMNTEAFF. The CDR3 bases are TGTGCCAGTAGTCCCTTACAGAATATGAACACTGAAGCTTTCTTT.

Concerning this clone itself: One end of the junction does not line up with germline, which may come from a read error. The V gene is TRBV9, the J gene TRBJ1-4, with 11 bases fitting TRBD1. There are 13 residues in the CDR3. Germline values: CDR1 SGDLS, CDR2 YYNGEE. In nucleotides, the CDR3 is TGTGCCAGCAGCCCAGGACAGGGGGCCCCTCGGCTCTTT. It yields the protein CASSPGQGAPRLF.

The chain joins TRBV6-5 to TRBJ2-1, with TRBD2 matching over 7 bases. The germline CDR1 and CDR2 sequences are MNHEY and SVGAGI. The CDR3 extends over 13 amino acids. The V and J ends lost 4 bases and 10 bases, in that order; junction bases with no gene match: 7. The DNA for the CDR3 is TGTGCCAGCAGTTCGCCTAGCGGAGCCGAGCAGTTCTTC. The encoded protein is CASSSPSGAEQFF.

This chain links TRBV2 with TRBJ2-1; D call uncertain. Germline lookup yields CDR1 SNHLY and CDR2 FYNNEI. V was cut by 1 base and J by 6 bases, with 7 bases left in between. The CDR3 has 13 amino acids. CDR3 sequence: CASSEVGINEQFF. In DNA, the CDR3 is TGTGCCAGCAGTGAAGTGGGCATCAATGAGCAGTTCTTC.

This sequence joins TRBV18 and TRBJ1-1; a possible D gene is TRBD1 (6 bases). CDR3 length equals 15 residues. Germline V gene sequence: CDR1 KGHSH, CDR2 LQKENI. The ends were cut back, 0 bases at V and 3 bases at J, with 11 bases in the middle. CDR3 DNA sequence: TGTGCCAGCTCACCACCAAAGGGGGTCTACACTGAAGCTTTCTTT. Protein: CASSPPKGVYTEAFF.

V is TRBV30 and J is TRBJ2-1, with 10 bases aligning to TRBD2. V lost 1 base and J lost 0; bases outside the gene matches: 3. There are 16 residues in the CDR3. Germline CDR1 GTSNPN, CDR2 SVGIG (reference sequence). The CDR3 DNA follows: TGTGCCTGGAGTGGAGCTAGCGGGAGCTCCTACAATGAGCAGTTCTTC. It codes for CAWSGASGSSYNEQFF. The complete variable domain, with remaining parts taken from reference TRBV30 and TRBJ2-1, reads SQTIHQWPATLVQPVGSPLSLECTVEGTSNPNLYWYRQAAGRGLQLLFYSVGIGQISSEVPQNLSASRPQDRQFILSSKKLLLSDSGFYLCAWSGASGSSYNEQFFGPGTRLTVL.

This clone appeared once. The chain joins TRBV6-5 to TRBJ1-1; a weak D match, TRBD1 (5 bases). Germline CDR1 reads MNHEY; CDR2 reads SVGAGI. V was pared by 8 bases and J by 7 bases, with 14 bases between. The CDR3 has 12 residues. As DNA, the CDR3 is TGTGCCAGCTCCCCAGGGAGGGGTGAAGCTTTCTTT. It translates to CASSPGRGEAFF.

The V and J genes are TRBV4-3 and TRBJ2-7; maybe TRBD1 (6 bases). Germline loops: CDR1 LGHNA, CDR2 YSLEER. Trimming left V 3 bases short and J 3 bases short, with 18 bases between. The CDR3 is 16 amino acids. The CDR3 protein is CASSQTSGTTYYEQYF. DNA for the CDR3: TGCGCCAGCAGCCAGACGTCGGGGACAACTTACTACGAGCAGTACTTC.

The rearrangement links TRBV5-6 to TRBJ2-1, with D perhaps matching TRBD1 (5 bases). V dropped 2 bases and J dropped 7 bases, with 10 bases sitting between them. This CDR3 comprises 13 residues. The germline gives CDR1 SGHDT, CDR2 YYEEEE. CDR3 residues: CASSFQGPNEQFF. The CDR3 coding sequence is TGTGCCAGCAGCTTCCAGGGCCCTAATGAGCAGTTCTTC.

The V call is TRBV7-9, the J call TRBJ2-5, with D perhaps TRBD2 (6 bases). The CDR3 has 14 residues. Trimming pared 1 base from V and 1 base from J, leaving 7 bases between. Germline CDR1 and CDR2: SEHNR and FQNEAQ (reference sequence). Here the CDR3 reads CASSLGGLQETQYF. The DNA for the CDR3 is TGTGCCAGCAGCTTAGGGGGACTCCAAGAGACCCAGTACTTC.

The chain uses TRBV9 and TRBJ1-2; 8 positions match TRBD1. J lost 4 bases, V lost 4 bases, and 3 bases had no gene match. The germline V gene encodes CDR1 SGDLS and CDR2 YYNGEE. The CDR3 is made up of 13 amino acids. This chain's CDR3 is CASSPGTGYGYTF. For the CDR3, the DNA is TGTGCCAGCAGCCCCGGGACAGGCTATGGCTACACCTTC.

This chain uses TRBV28 with TRBJ1-1; D not certain. The CDR3 runs to 13 residues. CDR1 and CDR2 (germline): MDHEN, SYDVKM. Trimming took 7 bases from V and 7 from J, leaving 16 bases between them. The CDR3 DNA sequence: TGTGCCAGCAACCTCTACGAGGGAGGTGAAGCTTTCTTT. Its protein is CASNLYEGGEAFF.

This chain links TRBV5-1 with TRBJ1-4, with D possibly matching TRBD1 (6 bases). This CDR3 has 14 residues. V lost 1 base and J 7 bases, leaving 11 bases between the germline ends. Germline V gene data show CDR1 as SGHRS and CDR2 as YFSETQ. As DNA, the CDR3 is TGCGCCAGCAGCTTGTTGGGGGCTAGTGAAAAACTGTTTTTT. Its translation is CASSLLGASEKLFF.

This clone is a singleton in its sample. The chain employs TRBV4-1 and TRBJ1-2, with D possibly being TRBD1 (6 bases). CDR3 length equals 16 residues. From germline, CDR1 is MGHRA and CDR2 YSYEKL. V was trimmed by 4 bases and J by 6 bases, leaving 21 bases between them. The CDR3 DNA reads TGCGCCAGCAGCCCCCAAATTCTCGGAACAGGGCATGGCTACACCTTC. Its protein product is CASSPQILGTGHGYTF.

The chain uses TRBV7-9 and TRBJ1-5; 9 bases are a match to TRBD1. The V segment lost 5 bases and the J segment 1 base; nucleotides outside the gene matches: 3. The V gene's germline CDR1 is SEHNR and CDR2 FQNEAQ (reference sequence). The CDR3 is 15 residues long. CDR3 coding DNA: TGTGCCAGCAGCCTACAGGGGGCAAGCAATCAGCCCCAGCATTTT. Translation gives CASSLQGASNQPQHF.

This chain links TRBV6-6 with TRBJ2-2; 7 bases are shared with TRBD2. V was clipped by 5 bases and J by 7 bases; unmatched bases: 10. Germline V gives CDR1 MNHNY, CDR2 SVGAGI (reference sequence). This CDR3 is 15 amino acids long. The CDR3 nucleotides are TGTGCCAGCAGTACCCATGGATGGGGGGGCGGGGAGCTGTTTTTT. Residues: CASSTHGWGGGELFF.

The DNA for the CDR3 is TGCAGTGCTTCTCAGGTTCCAGCTTTCTTT. It yields the protein CSASQVPAFF. The genes are TRBV20-1 and TRBJ1-1; D remains ambiguous. CDR3 size: 10 residues. V was cut by 5 bases and J by 10 bases, with 11 bases left in between. Germline-derived CDR1 and CDR2 are DFQATT and SNEGSKA (reference sequence).

V usage is TRBV4-1 and J usage is TRBJ2-4; D may be TRBD2 (5 bases). CDR3 length equals 14 residues. Trimming removed 0 bases at V and 8 bases at J, with 11 bases between. Germline-derived CDR1 and CDR2 are MGHRA and YSYEKL. The CDR3 DNA is TGCGCCAGCAGCCAAGACTCCTCGAGGGACATTCAGTACTTC. It is translated as CASSQDSSRDIQYF.

V and J are TRBV28 and TRBJ1-1; D gene unclear. Germline V lookup: CDR1 MDHEN, CDR2 SYDVKM. The CDR3 consists of 17 residues. Trimming took off 5 bases at V and 5 bases at J, with 24 bases between the two ends. For the CDR3, the DNA is TGTGCCAGCAGTCTAATAACCGGGTTGTCGGTTACAACTGAAGCTTTCTTT. Encoded protein: CASSLITGLSVTTEAFF.